This T cell receptor beta chain appears in the sequencing data of a study of CD8+CD57+ T cells in acquired aplastic anemia. TCR beta VDJ and CDR3 profiles were obtained from a genomic DNA template. TCRdb re-analysed the reads in MiXCR, keeping a single row per CDR3 protein. Of 150,000 to 180,000 distinct CDR3 sequences listed, about 48% are singletons. Those patients picked for sequencing had displayed CD8+CD57+ cell expansion on flow cytometry. Looked up from germline, CDR1 is LNHDA and CDR2 is SQIVND (reference sequence). Unmatched junction bases numbered 10, after V lost 7 bases and J lost 10 bases. The CDR3 is 15 amino acids. This clonotype has a handful of counts.

The TCR originated in a human donor with aplastic anemia. This chain connects TRBV19 to TRBJ2-1; 13 bases agree with TRBD2. The sequenced sample was sorted CD4+, CD8+, or CD8+CD57+ T cells (not recorded which) from PBMCs. CDR3 in DNA: TGTGCCAGTATTGGGACTAGCGGGGACACCGGGGAGCAGTTCTTC. It translates to CASIGTSGDTGEQFF.